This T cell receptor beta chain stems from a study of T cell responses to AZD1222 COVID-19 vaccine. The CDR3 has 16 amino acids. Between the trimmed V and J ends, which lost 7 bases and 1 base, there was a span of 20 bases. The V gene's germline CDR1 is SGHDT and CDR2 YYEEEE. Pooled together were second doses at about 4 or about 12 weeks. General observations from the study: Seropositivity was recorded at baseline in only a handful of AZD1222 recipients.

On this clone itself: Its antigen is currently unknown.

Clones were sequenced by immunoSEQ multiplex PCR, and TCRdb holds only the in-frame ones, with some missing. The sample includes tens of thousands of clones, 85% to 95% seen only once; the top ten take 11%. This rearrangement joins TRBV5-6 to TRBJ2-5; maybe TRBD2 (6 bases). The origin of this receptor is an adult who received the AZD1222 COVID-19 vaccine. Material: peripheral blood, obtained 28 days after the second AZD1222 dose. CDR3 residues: CASSDYRTNLQETQYF. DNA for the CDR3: TGTGCCAGCTCCGACTACAGGACTAACCTCCAAGAGACCCAGTACTTC.